This TCR beta chain was recovered during a study of T cell responses to AZD1222 COVID-19 vaccine. Study-level background: The study pooled second doses at about 4 or about 12 weeks. Study-wide findings and caveats: Donors in the cohort were predominantly white British and more often female, and clonal diversity was possibly underestimated.

The germline V and J ends were trimmed by 6 bases and 1 base, with 12 bases remaining between them. Germline assignment: CDR1 SNHLY and CDR2 FYNNEI. The CDR3 runs 14 residues. Clones were read by immunoSEQ multiplex PCR, and TCRdb kept only the in-frame ones, dropping some. The table has some 200,000 clones, approximately 95% seen once. As for this clone: Antigen unknown.

This material consisted of peripheral blood, taken on day 0 of AZD1222 vaccination. The receptor was isolated from an adult in good health. The V call is TRBV2, the J call TRBJ1-2; maybe TRBD1 (5 bases). In DNA, the CDR3 is TGTGCCAGCAGCTTGCAGGGTCGTAACTATGGCTACACCTTC. This codes for CASSLQGRNYGYTF.